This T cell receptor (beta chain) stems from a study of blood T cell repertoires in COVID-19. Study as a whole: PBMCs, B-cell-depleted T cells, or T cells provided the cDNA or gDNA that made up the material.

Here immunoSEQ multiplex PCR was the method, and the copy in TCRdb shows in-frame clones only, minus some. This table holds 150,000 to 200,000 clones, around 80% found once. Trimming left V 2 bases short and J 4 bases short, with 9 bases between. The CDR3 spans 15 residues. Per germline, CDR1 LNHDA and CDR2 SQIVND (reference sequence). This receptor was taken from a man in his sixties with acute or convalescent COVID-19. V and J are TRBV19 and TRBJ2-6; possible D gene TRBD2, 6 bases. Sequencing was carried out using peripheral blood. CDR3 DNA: TGTGCCAGTAGTATACGGGGGAAGGGGGCCAACGTCCTGACTTTC. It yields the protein CASSIRGKGANVLTF. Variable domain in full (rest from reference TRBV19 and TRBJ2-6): DGGITQSPKYLFRKEGQNVTLSCEQNLNHDAMYWYRQDPGQGLRLIYYSQIVNDFQKGDIAEGYSVSREKKESFPLTVTSAQKNPTAFYLCASSIRGKGANVLTFGAGSRLTVL.